Sequencing of this T cell receptor beta chain was carried out in a study of blood T cell repertoires in COVID-19. Turning to the study itself: From the United States, Italy and Spain came samples of acute and convalescent COVID-19. In each case, the material was cDNA or gDNA derived from T cells, B-cell-depleted T cells, or PBMCs.

In the original workflow: It was from reference gene primer amplification that nucleated cell counts were estimated. TCRdb's table, derived via immunoSEQ multiplex PCR, lists solely in-frame clones and lacks some. That table furnishes V, J and clone size, whereas the DNA furnished D and trimming. The sample includes roughly 92,000 clones, around 91% of them seen just once. V was clipped by 3 bases and J by 4 bases; unmatched bases: 26. The CDR3 length is 22 residues. Looked up from germline, CDR1 is MNHEY and CDR2 is SMNVEV (reference sequence). The source is a woman aged 80 or over with active or convalescent COVID-19. The sequenced material came from peripheral blood. The chain is built from TRBV27 and TRBJ2-7; 11 bases map to TRBD1. The CDR3 nucleotides are TGTGCCAGCAGTTTTCCGGGACAGGGGGGAACGATCGCACCGAACGGGATTTACGAGCAGTACTTC. The encoded protein is CASSFPGQGGTIAPNGIYEQYF.